The entry below describes one T cell receptor (beta chain). Its specific antigen is unknown. No qualities accompany the bases; no much larger clone lies one base away. One collaborating source in Seattle enrolled patients while the patients were actively infected and followed the patients over time throughout the course of disease. Each collaborating institution followed its own protocols to collect whole blood in K2EDTA tubes. Collaborator samples were shipped for TCRbeta analysis as frozen whole blood, isolated PBMCs, or DNA extracted from either sample type. The immunoSEQ Assay, a bias-controlled multiplex PCR, was used to amplify TCRbeta CDR3 regions from genomic DNA. The study's own analysis went as follows. Within the assay, amplification of reference gene primers was used to estimate how many nucleated cells each sample contained. To quantify the absolute abundance of each unique TCRbeta CDR3 rearrangement, sequence reads were collapsed and filtered. Productive Simpson clonality was computed per sample as the square root of Simpson's diversity index over productive rearrangements. The clones in this table, taken by TCRdb from immuneACCESS, are in-frame only. Not every clone is retained; where verified, under half of the shortfall comes from an unresolved V gene, and the cause of the rest is unknown. V and J calls and clone size follow that table, whereas D and trimming were derived from the DNA. This sample comprises roughly 570,000 clones, roughly 89% of them detected only once. Roughly 8.3% of the sample rests with the top ten.

These data originate in a study of blood T cell repertoires in COVID-19 (dated by TCRdb to 2020 to 2022). With respect to the entire study: The collaborator samples originated in the United States, Italy and Spain and spanned the acute and convalescent phases of COVID-19. Where available, HLA class I and class II types were taken from metadata supplied by the sample provider and were not determined by assay-based typing. The repertoires were released in a freely available public database meant as a resource for research on the immune response to SARS-CoV-2. Subjects who had been exposed to COVID-19, were actively infected with it, or had recovered from it provided the deeply sampled blood TCRbeta repertoires that made up the dataset. A de-identified subject ID, COVID-19 status, age in years and sex were almost always included in the sample metadata. The prospective study material was composed of cDNA or gDNA derived from T cells, B-cell-depleted T cells, or PBMCs. Samples were obtained from the ongoing ImmuneRACE study (first 160 participants) and from about 1,300 subjects provided by 6 global collaborators.

Reading from cysteine to phenylalanine, the CDR3 counts 16 amino acids. Only the CDR3 part of the read is kept: 48 bases, read in frame from the first base. CDR1 LNHDA and CDR2 SQIVND were looked up in the germline V gene (reference sequence). V and J are trimmed by 4 bases and 1 base, and the gene matches miss 10 bases of the junction. Results the study describes overall, beyond this receptor: Clinical and demographic metadata were provided uncurated, with the amount varying by source and participant.

The rearrangement joined TRBV19 to TRBJ2-7; 7 bases in the middle match TRBD1. This TCR came from a woman aged 45-65 years with COVID-19, enrolled during active disease. The source material was peripheral blood. The nucleotide sequence reads as follows: TGTGCCAGTAGTACCCCCCACAGGGGAAGATCCTACGAGCAGTACTTC. Its protein product is CASSTPHRGRSYEQYF. Outside the CDR3, residues come from the reference TRBV19 and TRBJ2-7 proteins, so the full variable domain is: DGGITQSPKYLFRKEGQNVTLSCEQNLNHDAMYWYRQDPGQGLRLIYYSQIVNDFQKGDIAEGYSVSREKKESFPLTVTSAQKNPTAFYLCASSTPHRGRSYEQYFGPGTRLTVT.